This TCR beta chain was recorded in a study of cytomegalovirus exposure and HLA in healthy donors (dated by TCRdb to 2016 to 2017). At the level of the whole study: In an earlier analysis of approximately 500 of the donors, roughly 300 Gb of sequence data and 117 million unique TCR beta sequences from 180 million or so T cells were reported. About 330 gigabases of sequencing data and around 90 million unique TCR sequences made up an early release that covered 500 to 650 HLA-typed donors. The genetic ancestry cluster associated with self-reported Caucasian donors included over 80% of the roughly 380 genotyped donors. The study aimed to test whether cataloging public T cell receptors could reveal signatures of past pathogen exposure. The T cell repertoires of several hundred subjects were profiled by immunosequencing and related to cytomegalovirus serostatus. Besides the first cohort of 666 subjects, a separate validation cohort made up of roughly 130 different subjects was used. The study combined high-throughput TCR immunosequencing, statistical association of individual TCRs with disease status, and machine learning to predict cytomegalovirus infection status. In a later analysis, previously published TCR beta repertoires from about 670 donors were re-analyzed and high-resolution HLA genotyping was added so that TCR occurrence patterns could be studied. In the later analysis, no new phenotypic data were used to find candidate immune exposures; instead, reliance was placed on TCR beta sequences and their occurrence across donors. In an earlier analysis of 550 to 700 of the donors, high-throughput TCR beta sequencing was used to judge whether each TCR beta V gene segment behaved as functional or pseudogenic. Donor age, sex, ethnicity and CMV serostatus were compiled together with the repertoire data. Genome-wide SNP genotypes for about 60% of the 666 donors were used in a later genetic analysis, which treated that subset as a discovery cohort. Every repertoire in the discovery cohort had been generated on one and the same sequencing platform. HLA typing included class I and class II loci at four-digit resolution. The number of typed donors differed by locus: roughly 629-640 for A, B, C, DRB1 and DQB1; 522 for DQA1; around 580 for DPA1; and around 470 for DPB1. A handful of DR-DQ haplotypes were treated as single units for association and clustering because of strong linkage in the cohort. On average, around 240,000 unique TCR beta nucleotide sequences were sequenced per donor among about 400 genotyped donors of the cohort, with 15% to 20% of those sequences being non-productive. The full study reports these points: In a later genetic analysis, a missense DCLRE1C variant was associated with V-gene and J-gene trimming of TCR beta chains, and the association was replicated in an independent cohort. A cluster of highly shared sequence variants was judged likely to be a technical artifact of the sequencing pipeline. Because HLA typing was missing for some donors at each locus, association tests included only the typed subset. A further reported finding was that TCR beta sequences accurately predicted the HLA-A and HLA-B alleles for most subjects in the first cohort. In a later genetic analysis, fewer N-insertions in productive TCRs were reported among donors in an Asian-associated ancestry cluster than the approximately 630-donor mean. Compared with equally common non-associated chains, HLA-associated TCR beta chains in a later analysis were more clonally expanded and had lower generation probabilities. Specific HLA alleles were associated with some 15,000 TCR beta sequences at a false discovery rate of 0.05 in a later analysis. In a later analysis, TCR association rates were found to vary across HLA loci, with the most associated TCRs seen for DRB1 alleles and the fewest for HLA-C alleles. Most TCR sequences were seen in very few donors, while some public TCRs were found in many individuals. A total of 150 or so TCR beta chains were listed by the study as associated with cytomegalovirus. In vitro tests confirmed that a few of the cytomegalovirus-associated TCR beta chains recognize cytomegalovirus antigens. When HLA alleles, especially DR and DQ, strongly co-occurred, TCR associations were difficult to assign to individual alleles. This cohort had only TCR beta chains sequenced, and the lack of alpha or paired-chain data limited which features could be detected. Most CMV-associated TCR beta chains appeared to be HLA-restricted in a later analysis, and the HLA associations seemed to be driven largely by CMV exposure. In an earlier analysis of about 550 of the donors, most TCR beta V segments were observed in productive rearrangements about 90% or about 30% of the time, broadly matching IMGT annotations. The authors suggested that the approach could potentially be generalized to other disease states and immunological phenotypes. In a later analysis, several top co-occurrence clusters were reported to appear linked to parvovirus B19, influenza, CMV and Epstein-Barr virus. In both the original and validation cohorts, the classifier was reported to diagnose cytomegalovirus status with high specificity and sensitivity. The presence/absence analyses assumed that sequencing depth was roughly uniform across donors, and that assumption may not be true. The earlier analysis of 587 of the donors excluded some 15 rarely observed V segments, including chromosome 9 orphons, because counts were too low. Linkage disequilibrium might explain the correlated functional status among segregating V segments, but an unknown experimental factor could not be excluded. The only immune exposure information available for the cohort was CMV serostatus.

The cohort comprised hundreds of healthy bone marrow donors. At the time of sampling, every cohort member was nominally healthy, though immune exposures that went unrecorded were likely present. The donor tested CMV seronegative, placing the donor among the roughly 400 seronegative members of the cohort. Each donor provided a peripheral blood sample, and peripheral blood mononuclear cells were used for TCR beta sequencing. Genomic DNA extraction from the blood cell samples was performed with the Qiagen DNeasy Blood Extraction Kit. As to this clone: Its antigen is still unknown.

Libraries were made using the immunoSEQ multiplex PCR assay. For the multiplex PCR, a mixture combining 60 forward primers for TCR Vbeta segments and 13 reverse primers for TCR Jbeta segments was used. Amplification of the CDR3 region of rearranged TCR beta genes was performed with a multiplex PCR assay on genomic DNA. The Illumina HiSeq System was used to sequence the amplified TCR beta libraries as 87-base-pair reads. Processing in the source paper ran as follows. Across the 700 or so repertoires, a later analysis counted roughly 77 million unique TCR beta chains, around 11 million of which were shared by at least two donors. To remove PCR and sequencing errors, raw reads were error-corrected and collapsed into unique sequences using a nearest-neighbor algorithm that merged closely related sequences. V, D and J gene segments were assigned by aligning CDR3 sequences to IMGT reference sequences. For a sequence to be retained, a match of at least six nucleotides was required to both a V gene segment and a J gene segment. Rearrangements were called productive when the CDR3 lacked stop codons and stayed in frame with V and J; all others were non-productive. Following IMGT convention, CDR3 was defined as the stretch from the second conserved V-encoded cysteine up to the conserved J-encoded phenylalanine. In an earlier analysis of around 540 of the donors, sequences lacking an unambiguous match to a single V gene segment were excluded. In an earlier analysis of roughly 500 of the donors, V segments were called functional above 56.7% productive rearrangements and were called segregating when the between-donor standard deviation exceeded 5%. A statistical classification framework was developed to diagnose cytomegalovirus status using the catalog of TCR beta chain sequences. In a later analysis, TCR nucleotide sequences were compared against IMGT/GENE-DB human TR gene sequences so that V and J genes could be assigned. Using the TCRdist pipeline, a later analysis assigned CDR3 sequences along with most-parsimonious VDJ recombination scenarios. In a later analysis, each TCR beta chain was defined by its CDR3 amino acid sequence together with its V-gene family, and reads lacking a unique V-gene family were excluded. In a later analysis, fewer than 650 highly shared, low-generation-probability nucleotide sequences were removed to address suspected cross-contamination and a sequencing artifact. In a later analysis, a clonal expansion index for each public chain was calculated from normalized within-repertoire ranks of inferred template counts. Generation probabilities in a later analysis came from a VDJ recombination model fitted to out-of-frame rearrangements, and those results were checked against IGoR. A later analysis scored TCR-TCR, TCR-HLA and TCR-CMV co-occurrence with hypergeometric tests, applying a repertoire-size bias correction to TCR pairs. In a later analysis, false discovery rates were estimated by permuting HLA or CMV assignments 20 times. In a later analysis, co-occurring TCRs were grouped using DBSCAN, and TCRdist sequence similarity was added for clustering within HLA-allele-positive subsets. For co-occurrence clustering, repertoires with fewer than 30,000 or more than 120,000 public chains were excluded, along with a handful of repertoires with anomalous nucleotide sharing. As stored in TCRdb, this immuneACCESS dataset retains in-frame rearrangements with V and J assigned. A fraction of the clones does not appear; measured against another copy, unresolved V genes explain less than half of the discrepancy, and the remainder lacks a known reason. That table gives V, J and clone size, and the DNA gave D and trimming. The table of this sample itemizes approximately 100,000 clones. The ten largest make up 0.59% of the sample.

The sequencing input was PBMCs. The TCR sequence derives from a man over 45 in good health and CMV-seronegative.

CDR3 reads: CASSVGDRNNQPQHF. At the DNA level, the sequence is TGTGCCAGCAGCGTGGGCGACAGGAACAATCAGCCCCAGCATTTT. The chain is made from TRBV5-6 and TRBJ1-5, and possibly TRBD1, on 6 matching bases. The junction carries 14 bases between V and J, which are trimmed by 4 bases and 3 bases respectively. Looking up the germline V gene yields CDR1 SGHDT and CDR2 YYEEEE. The CDR3, cysteine through phenylalanine, is 15 amino acids long. Only the CDR3 DNA stays, 45 bases, in frame from base 1.